This entry lists 9 T cell receptor beta chains sequenced from one sample in a study of blood T cell repertoires in COVID-19. The protocol was immunoSEQ multiplex PCR, while the TCRdb copy is restricted to in-frame clones and leaves out a portion. The table lists tens of thousands of clones, 82% of them singletons. The sequenced sample consisted of peripheral blood. Receptors originate from an elderly woman with acute or convalescent COVID-19.

The J gene is TRBJ1-4, the V gene TRBV5-8; no clear D. The germline V and J ends were trimmed by 0 bases and 8 bases, with 8 bases remaining between them. The germline V gene has CDR1 SGHTS and CDR2 YDEGEE. This CDR3 is built from 13 residues. The CDR3 spells CASSLDSGEKLFF. In DNA form, the CDR3 reads TGTGCCAGCAGCTTGGACTCGGGAGAAAAACTGTTTTTT.

V and J are TRBV7-2 and TRBJ2-7; 7 bases line up with TRBD1. The CDR3 loop spans 18 amino acids. V lost 1 base to trimming and J lost 1 base; unmatched junction nucleotides: 13. From germline, CDR1 is SGHTA and CDR2 FQGNSA. CDR3 sequence: CASSLGPWGQPTSYEQYF. CDR3 nucleotides: TGTGCCAGCAGCTTAGGGCCTTGGGGACAGCCGACATCCTACGAGCAGTACTTC.

The chain links TRBV6-5 to TRBJ1-2; 7 bases are a match to TRBD1. Losses at the gene ends were 7 bases for V and 6 bases for J; bases not matched to a gene: 14. The CDR3 totals 15 residues. Germline assignment: CDR1 MNHEY and CDR2 SVGAGI. The CDR3 sequence: CASTIEGQGVDGYTF. CDR3 in DNA: TGTGCCAGCACCATCGAGGGCCAGGGGGTGGATGGCTACACCTTC.

The gene calls are TRBV3-1 (or the pseudogene TRBV3-2) and TRBJ1-2, with 10 nucleotides matching TRBD1. The CDR3 runs 17 residues. The germline gives CDR1 LGHDT, CDR2 YNNKEL (reference sequence). V shed 3 bases, J shed 2 bases, and the junction held 9 bases outside the gene matches. CDR3 amino acids: CASSQGTGVRGNYGYTF. As DNA, the CDR3 is TGTGCCAGCAGCCAGGGGACAGGGGTCAGGGGAAACTATGGCTACACCTTC.

The V gene is TRBV18, the J gene TRBJ2-2, with 9 bases fitting TRBD2. CDR1 and CDR2 (germline): KGHSH, LQKENI. V lost 4 bases, J lost 4 bases, and 4 bases stayed unmatched. The CDR3 contains 15 residues. The CDR3 nucleotides are TGTGCCAGCTCACAGCGGGAGGTCATCACCGGGGAGCTGTTTTTT. This codes for CASSQREVITGELFF.

J is TRBJ2-5 and V is TRBV13; 10 nucleotides agree with TRBD2. The CDR3 runs 14 residues. J lost 5 bases, V lost 5 bases, and 5 bases had no gene match. Germline V CDR1 and CDR2: PRHDT, FYEKMQ (reference sequence). The CDR3 DNA is TGTGCCAGCAGCATGGGACTAGCGTTGGAGACCCAGTACTTC. Translating gives CASSMGLALETQYF.

The chain employs TRBV4-1 and TRBJ1-1, with D unclear. Per germline, CDR1 MGHRA and CDR2 YSYEKL. The V and J ends lost 3 bases and 1 base respectively, with 12 bases between them. This CDR3 is 15 amino acids long. CDR3 DNA: TGCGCCAGCAGCCATCCCGGGTTTTCGAACACTGAAGCTTTCTTT. Its protein product is CASSHPGFSNTEAFF.

The rearrangement joins TRBV18 to TRBJ2-1; TRBD1 aligns across 7 bases. This CDR3 is 14 amino acids long. Losses at the gene ends were 3 bases for V and 8 bases for J; bases not matched to a gene: 7. Germline-derived CDR1 and CDR2 are KGHSH and LQKENI. CDR3 sequence: CASSPSPTGDEQFF. CDR3 coding DNA: TGTGCCAGCTCACCCTCGCCCACAGGGGATGAGCAGTTCTTC.

A single count supports this clone. CDR3 loop: CASSPRLRDRETQYF. In DNA form, the CDR3 reads TGCGCCAGCAGTCCCCGGTTGCGGGACAGAGAGACCCAGTACTTC. The chain employs TRBV10-1 and TRBJ2-5, with D possibly being TRBD1 (7 bases). The V gene's germline CDR1 is WNHNN and CDR2 SYGVQD (reference sequence). This CDR3 region has 15 residues. V lost 5 bases to trimming and J lost 4 bases, with 17 bases between them.